This T cell receptor (beta chain) appears in the sequencing data of a study of CD8+ T cells in alopecia areata. Study-wide background: C3H/HeJ donors aged about 6-13 months with spontaneous alopecia supplied skin grafted onto roughly 6-10-week-old female C3H/HeJ mice.

Markers including CD4, CD8alpha, NKG2D and NKG2ACE guided sorting of pooled cutaneous lymph node cells. Findings of the study overall: In scalp samples, resident alphabeta T cells of normal skin are also sequenced. Relative to normal scalp, lesional scalp, especially alopecia totalis/universalis, showed higher clonality.

The length of the CDR3 is 14 residues. Germline assignment: CDR1 NSQYPW and CDR2 LRSPGD (reference sequence). This clone was counted between two and nine times. Its matching antigen is unknown. The gene names here belong to mouse. The read is 4 residues too short to cover the CDR3 end, so that end is filled in from the germline J gene. cDNA serving as the sequencing template came from extracted, reverse transcribed RNA. Generated by immunoSEQ multiplex PCR, the TCRdb table keeps only in-frame clones and is missing some. The sample holds about 300,000 clones, and no clone turns up only once. This chain links TRBV1 with TRBJ2-7; TRBD2 agrees at 11 bases. Sequencing was carried out using CD4+ T cells sorted from a lymph node. The TCR was taken from a C3H/HeJ mouse with alopecia areata. The mice in this strain carry MHC haplotype H2-k. The chain's CDR3 is CTCSATGGGYEQYF. CDR3 DNA, as far as it was read: TGCACCTGCAGTGCGACTGGGGGGGGATAT. Together with reference TRBV1 and TRBJ2-7, the CDR3 gives the full variable domain: VTLLEQNPRWRLVPRGQAVNLRCILKNSQYPWMSWYQQDLQKQLQWLFTLRSPGDKEVKSLPGADYLATRVTDTELRLQVANMSQGRTLYCTCSATGGGYEQYFGPGTRLTVL.